The 27 T cell receptor beta chains listed next were all sequenced from one sample in a study of vaccination and CD4 T cells after COVID-19. The assay that was used to sequence DNA from cultured CD4+ T cells was the Oncomine TCR Beta short-read assay. One entry per CDR3 protein, called by TCRdb with MiXCR from the PCR reads. Of approximately 17,000 distinct CDR3 sequences listed, roughly 60% were seen once; the top ten hold about 10%. For these TCRs, the target antigens are not known. As for treatment: roughly nine-day PBMC culture with coronavirus spike peptide pools or control peptides (ViraFEST assay). The sample taken for sequencing was CD4+ T cells from blood, cultured in vitro. These receptors came from a human donor who had recovered from COVID-19.

CDR3 sequence reads: CASSYSGPHNEQFF. The CDR3 bases are TGTGCCAGCAGTTATTCGGGACCGCACAATGAGCAGTTCTTC. The chain recombines TRBV6-5 with TRBJ2-1; D is perhaps TRBD1 or TRBD2 (5 bases each). Germline V gene lookup returns CDR1 MNHEY and CDR2 SVGAGI. There are 14 residues in the CDR3. V dropped 3 bases and J dropped 5 bases, with 11 bases sitting between them.

This rearrangement joins TRBV6-1 to TRBJ1-5; D is ambiguous. The CDR3 totals 15 residues. V dropped 7 bases and J dropped 4 bases, with 17 bases sitting between them. Per the germline V gene, CDR1 is MNHNS and CDR2 is SASEGT. The CDR3 spells CASTLVGRMNQPQHF. As DNA, the CDR3 is TGTGCCAGCACCCTAGTCGGACGGATGAATCAGCCCCAGCATTTT.

V usage is TRBV6-2 or TRBV6-3 and J usage is TRBJ1-1, with a possible D match to TRBD1 (6 bases). V was cut by 0 bases and J by 5 bases, with 25 bases left in between. The germline V gene encodes CDR1 MNHEY and CDR2 SVGEGT. The CDR3 runs to 19 residues. CDR3 in amino acids: CASSYSYATKGGRGTEAFF. The CDR3 DNA sequence: TGTGCCAGCAGTTACTCCTACGCAACAAAAGGGGGAAGGGGGACTGAAGCTTTCTTT.

The chain couples TRBV19 to TRBJ2-7, with D possibly matching TRBD1 (5 bases). This CDR3 region has 14 residues. Germline V gene sequence: CDR1 LNHDA, CDR2 SQIVND (reference sequence). The V end was cut by 5 bases, the J end by 4 bases, with 15 bases between. The CDR3 here is CASSVTQQGYEQYF. The CDR3 coding sequence is TGTGCCAGTAGTGTCACCCAGCAGGGATACGAGCAGTACTTC.

The chain joins TRBV6-2 or TRBV6-3 to TRBJ1-2; TRBD1 matches at 8 bases. The CDR3 is 14 residues long. Germline V gene lookup returns CDR1 MNHEY and CDR2 SVGEGT. Trimming cost V 6 bases and J 4 bases; bases outside gene matches: 7. CDR3 region: CASRPYDRGYGYTF. The CDR3 DNA is TGTGCCAGCAGGCCATACGACAGGGGCTATGGCTACACCTTC.

This clonotype was counted a few times. The chain joins TRBV20-1 to TRBJ2-1; 10 bases agree with TRBD2. The germline gives CDR1 DFQATT, CDR2 SNEGSKA (reference sequence). CDR3 length: 15 residues. V trimming: 1 base; J trimming: 12 bases; junction bases outside the gene matches: 12. The CDR3 region is CSARALAGVSLGQFF. The CDR3, as DNA: TGCAGTGCTAGAGCCCTAGCGGGAGTGTCCCTTGGGCAGTTCTTC.

The rearrangement joins TRBV11-2 to TRBJ1-2; TRBD1 aligns across 10 bases. This CDR3 has 16 residues. The ends lost 5 bases at V and 0 bases at J; junction bases unmatched: 6. CDR1 and CDR2 (germline): SGHAT, FQNNGV. CDR3 in amino acids: CASSPRTGGANYGYTF. CDR3 in DNA: TGTGCCAGCAGCCCGCGGACAGGGGGAGCTAACTATGGCTACACCTTC.

The V and J genes are TRBV2 and TRBJ2-2; TRBD1 agrees at 9 bases. This CDR3 comprises 15 residues. Germline V gene sequence: CDR1 SNHLY, CDR2 FYNNEI. With V trimmed by 5 bases and J by 1 base, 2 bases remained unmatched. The CDR3 protein is CASSPTGGNTGELFF. The CDR3, as DNA: TGTGCCAGCAGTCCGACAGGGGGGAACACCGGGGAGCTGTTTTTT.

The rearrangement joins TRBV20-1 to TRBJ1-4; D is possibly TRBD1 (5 bases). This CDR3 region has 15 residues. V gave up 3 bases and J gave up 7 bases, with 18 bases separating them. Germline loops: CDR1 DFQATT, CDR2 SNEGSKA (reference sequence). The chain's CDR3 is CSARVHGRVGEKLFF. The DNA of the CDR3 is TGCAGTGCTAGGGTCCACGGCAGGGTTGGTGAAAAACTGTTTTTT.

The J gene is TRBJ2-1, the V gene TRBV20-1; 12 positions agree with TRBD2. The CDR3 totals 14 residues. Germline V lookup: CDR1 DFQATT, CDR2 SNEGSKA (reference sequence). Germline trimming cut 1 base from V and 8 bases from J; bases unmatched to any gene: 3. The CDR3 spells CSARGLAGAHEQFF. In nucleotides, the CDR3 is TGCAGTGCTAGAGGACTAGCGGGAGCGCATGAGCAGTTCTTC.

CDR3 coding DNA: TGCAGTGCTAGAGGGACAGGGGGCGCTAACACTGAAGCTTTCTTT. Translated: CSARGTGGANTEAFF. The V call is TRBV20-1, the J call TRBJ1-1; 11 bases line up with TRBD1. Per the germline V gene, CDR1 is DFQATT and CDR2 is SNEGSKA (reference sequence). The CDR3 has 15 residues. The J segment lost 2 bases and the V segment lost 1 base, leaving 3 bases of the junction unmatched.

The V and J genes are TRBV20-1 and TRBJ2-1, with TRBD2 as a possible D gene (6 bases). V lost 2 bases and J lost 0, with 14 bases in between. From germline, CDR1 is DFQATT and CDR2 SNEGSKA (reference sequence). CDR3 length: 16 residues. The CDR3 sequence is CSARRENGGSYNEQFF. In nucleotides, the CDR3 is TGCAGTGCTAGACGGGAGAATGGGGGCTCCTACAATGAGCAGTTCTTC.

This chain links TRBV6-1 with TRBJ2-1; 9 bases map to TRBD2. The CDR3 covers 15 residues. CDR1 MNHNS and CDR2 SASEGT come from the germline V gene. V was pared by 5 bases and J by 4 bases, with 6 bases of the junction left unmatched. The CDR3 DNA reads as TGTGCCAGCAGTAAAGGACTAGCGTTGTACAATGAGCAGTTCTTC. It codes for CASSKGLALYNEQFF.

This clonotype has only a few counts. V is TRBV24-1 and J is TRBJ1-1; weak D call: TRBD1 (5 bases). The CDR3 extends over 15 amino acids. Trimming cost V 3 bases and J 1 base, with 11 bases left between them. Germline lookup yields CDR1 KGHDR and CDR2 SFDVKD. CDR3 in amino acids: CATSDPRDGNTEAFF. The CDR3 bases are TGTGCCACCAGTGATCCCCGGGACGGGAACACTGAAGCTTTCTTT.

This clonotype was detected once. This CDR3 is CASSPPRTGAKQYF. Here the CDR3 DNA reads TGTGCCAGCAGCCCTCCCCGGACAGGGGCGAAGCAGTACTTC. This chain joins TRBV28 and TRBJ2-7; 9 positions match TRBD1. V dropped 6 bases and J dropped 8; count of bases not matched to a gene: 11. The length of the CDR3 is 14 residues. The germline V gene encodes CDR1 MDHEN and CDR2 SYDVKM.

V gene TRBV27 combines with J gene TRBJ1-6; 9 bases are a match to TRBD1. Germline CDR1 is MNHEY and CDR2 is SMNVEV (reference sequence). Unmatched junction bases numbered 3, after V lost 6 bases and J lost 9 bases. The CDR3 has 13 amino acids. Here the CDR3 DNA reads TGTGCCAGCAGGATACAGGGGGCTTCACCCCTCCACTTT. Translation gives CASRIQGASPLHF.

This clonotype was found a few times. The chain couples TRBV25-1 to TRBJ1-6, with D uncertain. The germline V gene encodes CDR1 MGHDK and CDR2 SYGVNS. The V and J ends lost 0 bases and 5 bases respectively, with 14 bases between them. CDR3 length equals 17 residues. The CDR3 coding sequence is TGTGCCAGCAGTGAATATCCCTCCCCGGGGAATAATTCACCCCTCCACTTT. Protein: CASSEYPSPGNNSPLHF. The full variable domain, rest sourced from reference TRBV25-1 and TRBJ1-6, is EADIYQTPRYLVIGTGKKITLECSQTMGHDKMYWYQQDPGMELHLIHYSYGVNSTEKGDLSSESTVSRIRTEHFPLTLESARPSHTSQYLCASSEYPSPGNNSPLHFGNGTRLTVT.

The CDR3 sequence: CASSEIGSGYTF. The CDR3 DNA sequence: TGTGCCAGCAGTGAAATAGGGAGCGGCTACACCTTC. The V call is TRBV6-1, the J call TRBJ1-2; D gene uncertain. Trimming removed 2 bases from V and 8 bases from J, with 9 bases in between. CDR1 is MNHNS and CDR2 is SASEGT in the germline V gene. CDR3 length: 12 residues.

In nucleotides, the CDR3 is TGTGCCAGCAGGGTGACAGGGGGCACTGAAGCTTTCTTT. Translating gives CASRVTGGTEAFF. The chain combines TRBV27 with TRBJ1-1, with 9 bases matching TRBD1. Germline V gives CDR1 MNHEY, CDR2 SMNVEV (reference sequence). This CDR3 has 13 amino acids. J gave up 4 bases and V 6 bases, and 3 bases lay outside the gene matches.

This clonotype has more than one count but fewer than ten. The chain combines TRBV10-1 with TRBJ2-1; 7 bases are a match to TRBD2. The junction had 13 bases not matched to a gene; V was cut back by 10 bases and J by 10 bases. The V gene's germline CDR1 is WNHNN and CDR2 SYGVQD (reference sequence). CDR3 size: 13 residues. The CDR3 DNA is TGCGCCATCTCCTCGCGGGAGTCACAAGAGCAGTTCTTC. Amino acids: CAISSRESQEQFF.

There are a few counts of this clonotype. The rearrangement joins TRBV7-6 to TRBJ2-2, with 7 bases lining up with TRBD1. The germline V gene has CDR1 SGHVS and CDR2 FNYEAQ. CDR3 length: 16 residues. With V trimmed by 4 bases and J by 2 bases, 7 bases remained unmatched. Here the CDR3 reads CASSSGQEFNTGELFF. The CDR3, as DNA: TGTGCCAGCAGCTCTGGACAGGAATTTAACACCGGGGAGCTGTTTTTT.

This clonotype was seen just once. The rearrangement links TRBV28 to TRBJ2-1, with TRBD2 matching over 13 bases. The CDR3 has 16 residues. Unmatched junction bases numbered 8, after V lost 5 bases and J lost 7 bases. Germline CDR1 is MDHEN and CDR2 is SYDVKM. As DNA, the CDR3 is TGTGCCAGCAGTAGCTTCGGGACTAGCGGGACGAATGAGCAGTTCTTC. This sequence encodes CASSSFGTSGTNEQFF.

The CDR3: CASSKGGQDEKLFF. For the CDR3, the DNA is TGTGCCAGTAGCAAGGGGGGGCAGGATGAAAAACTGTTTTTT. This rearrangement joins TRBV19 to TRBJ1-4, with D maybe TRBD1 (6 bases). This CDR3 is built from 14 residues. The germline V and J ends were trimmed by 6 bases and 6 bases, with 14 bases remaining between them. Germline CDR1 is LNHDA and CDR2 is SQIVND (reference sequence).

This clonotype was observed a few times. This chain joins TRBV4-3 and TRBJ1-2, with D maybe TRBD1 (6 bases). The CDR3 is 13 amino acids. The germline V gene encodes CDR1 LGHNA and CDR2 YSLEER. V was cut by 5 bases and J by 4 bases, with 11 bases left in between. Here the CDR3 reads CASSVTGSYGYTF. CDR3 bases: TGCGCCAGCAGCGTGACAGGTTCCTATGGCTACACCTTC.

A note on this clonotype: A junction end diverges from the germline sequence, so it may reflect a read error. V usage is TRBV20-1 and J usage is TRBJ2-5; TRBD2 agrees at 13 bases. The germline CDR1 and CDR2 sequences are DFQATT and SNEGSKA (reference sequence). The CDR3 sequence is 15 residues long. The CDR3 reads CRATGTSGNQETQYF. The CDR3 nucleotides are TGCCGTGCGACCGGGACTAGCGGGAACCAAGAGACCCAGTACTTC.

The V and J genes are TRBV20-1 and TRBJ2-2; possibly TRBD2 for D (5 bases). The CDR3 covers 14 residues. From germline, CDR1 is DFQATT and CDR2 SNEGSKA (reference sequence). Trimming cost V 3 bases and J 0 bases, with 8 bases left between them. The CDR3 loop reads CSARGGSNTGELFF. The CDR3 nucleotides are TGCAGTGCTAGGGGCGGGTCGAACACCGGGGAGCTGTTTTTT.

In this sample, this clonotype turned up a few times. The chain recombines TRBV24-1 with TRBJ1-1; the D gene is possibly TRBD1 (5 bases). Between the trimmed V and J ends, which lost 8 bases and 6 bases, there was a span of 9 bases. The CDR3 extends over 11 amino acids. The germline V gene encodes CDR1 KGHDR and CDR2 SFDVKD. The CDR3 coding sequence is TGTGCCACCAAGTGGGGGGCTGAAGCTTTCTTT. Translated, it gives CATKWGAEAFF.